This is a list of T cell receptor beta chains from one sample in a study of beta chain features in type 1 diabetes. Libraries were prepared by immunoSEQ multiplex PCR; TCRdb keeps only in-frame clonotypes and omits some of them. The data show approximately 280,000 clones, approximately 16% seen once. The source material was naive CD4+ T cells from blood. These TCRs come from a man aged 18 to 30 with type 1 diabetes. Both conserved end residues are part of each CDR3. A D gene is named only where the DNA matches it firmly. A row's size may be missing; if present it is once, few, many or a size class.

d_call,clone_size,j_call,v_call,cdr3_nt,cdr3_aa
TRBD1,.,TRBJ2-7,TRBV2,TGTGCCAGCAGTGAAATGGGACAGGGGGACGAGCAGTACTTC,CASSEMGQGDEQYF
TRBD2,.,TRBJ2-1,TRBV19,TGTGCCAGTAGCCCACCGACACTAGCGGGGGCGTTCTTC,CASSPPTLAGAFF
TRBD1,.,TRBJ2-6,TRBV28,TGTGCCAGCAGTACGACAGGGTTTGGGGCCAACGTCCTGACTTTC,CASSTTGFGANVLTF
.,.,TRBJ2-3,TRBV5-1,TGCGCCAGCAGCTTGCGGCCTAGCGGCACAGATACGCAGTATTTT,CASSLRPSGTDTQYF
.,few,TRBJ2-1,TRBV18,TGTGCCAGCTCATCAGTCGGGGAGACTAGCTACAATGAGCAGTTCTTC,CASSSVGETSYNEQFF
.,once,TRBJ2-5,TRBV15,TGTGCCACCAGCAGAGATTGGCAGACCCAGTACTTC,CATSRDWQTQYF
.,.,TRBJ2-1,TRBV29-1,TGCAGCGTTGATTCTCGAGGGATTCGGTACAATGAGCAGTTCTTC,CSVDSRGIRYNEQFF
TRBD1,few,TRBJ1-1,TRBV19,TGTGCCAGTAGTACAAGACAGGGACTGCGGAACACTGAAGCTTTCTTT,CASSTRQGLRNTEAFF
.,few,TRBJ1-1,TRBV11-2,TGTGCCAGCAGCCTACTACAGGGTAGGCGCACTGAAGCTTTCTTT,CASSLLQGRRTEAFF
.,.,TRBJ2-7,TRBV5-4,TGTGCCAGCAGCCCAGGACAGTACTACGAGCAGTACTTC,CASSPGQYYEQYF
TRBD2,.,TRBJ2-3,TRBV5-1,TGCGCCAGCAAAGGGTGGACTAGCGGGGGGATAATAGATACGCAGTATTTT,CASKGWTSGGIIDTQYF
TRBD1,few,TRBJ1-4,TRBV18,TGTGCCAGCTCGGACAGGCTCCTTAGACATGCAACTAATGAAAAACTGTTTTTT,CASSDRLLRHATNEKLFF
TRBD1,few,TRBJ1-4,TRBV7-2,TGTGCCAGCAGCAAGACAGGGGGCAATGAAAAACTGTTTTTT,CASSKTGGNEKLFF
TRBD1,few,TRBJ1-2,TRBV4-1,TGCGCCAGCAGCCAAGGCGCTGCCGGGACAGGAGCCTATGGCTACACCTTC,CASSQGAAGTGAYGYTF
.,.,TRBJ2-7,TRBV15,TGTGCCACCAGCAGAGATCGGGCAAATGACAGCCTATGGGGCACCGAGCAGTACTTC,CATSRDRANDSLWGTEQYF
.,few,TRBJ2-2,TRBV6-1,TGTGCCAGCAGATGGGGGGTGGGGGGCACCGGGGAGCTGTTTTTT,CASRWGVGGTGELFF